One sample yielded the 22 T cell receptor beta chains listed below, sequenced in a study of CD8+CD57+ T cells in acquired aplastic anemia. The TCR beta profiling, which covered VDJ combination and CDR3 sequence, was carried out using genomic DNA as the template. TCRdb ran MiXCR on the reads and lists one entry per CDR3 protein. The repertoire holds about 420,000 distinct CDR3 sequences, with under 80% as singletons. Sequenced material: sorted CD4+, CD8+, or CD8+CD57+ T cells (not recorded which) from PBMCs. Every receptor here comes from a human donor in good health, serving as a control.

The chain combines TRBV9 with TRBJ2-7; D is perhaps TRBD2 (5 bases). The CDR3 extends over 16 amino acids. Trimming cost V 4 bases and J 8 bases, with 25 bases left between them. Germline loops: CDR1 SGDLS, CDR2 YYNGEE. CDR3 sequence reads: CASSLDGIVSPLQQYF. The DNA of the CDR3 is TGTGCCAGCAGCCTCGACGGGATAGTATCACCCCTCCAGCAGTACTTC.

The J gene is TRBJ2-7, the V gene TRBV12-3 or TRBV12-4; D gene ambiguous. This CDR3 contains 13 residues. The V end was cut by 6 bases, the J end by 0 bases, with 9 bases between. Here the CDR3 DNA reads TGTGCCAGCAGCACAAGTACCTCCTACGAGCAGTACTTC. This sequence encodes CASSTSTSYEQYF.

The chain joins TRBV20-1 to TRBJ2-5; TRBD1 matches at 8 bases. The V gene's germline CDR1 is DFQATT and CDR2 SNEGSKA (reference sequence). The CDR3 spans 12 residues. The J segment lost 2 bases and the V segment lost 7 bases, leaving 3 bases of the junction unmatched. CDR3 nucleotide sequence: TGCAGTGGGGGGGACAGGCAAGAGACCCAGTACTTC. This gives the protein CSGGDRQETQYF.

V and J are TRBV19 and TRBJ1-2; D uncertain. This CDR3 is built from 14 residues. Germline lookup yields CDR1 LNHDA and CDR2 SQIVND (reference sequence). The ends were cut back, 3 bases at V and 2 bases at J, with 10 bases in the middle. The CDR3 DNA is TGTGCCAGTAGTATCGATCACAGAAACTATGGCTACACCTTC. Translation: CASSIDHRNYGYTF.

V is TRBV12-3 or TRBV12-4 and J is TRBJ1-6, with D uncertain. V lost 6 bases to trimming and J lost 9 bases, with 12 bases between them. CDR3 length equals 13 residues. CDR3 in DNA: TGTGCCAGCAGCGCGGACGCTGGTTCACCCCTCCACTTT. Protein: CASSADAGSPLHF.

The chain is built from TRBV7-3 and TRBJ2-7; D is undetermined. The CDR3 runs to 11 residues. V lost 6 bases to trimming and J lost 4 bases, with 7 bases between them. The V gene's germline CDR1 is SGHTA and CDR2 FQGTGA. The CDR3 region is CASSYRYEQYF. Written as DNA, the CDR3 is TGTGCCAGCAGTTATAGGTACGAGCAGTACTTC.

This clonotype was picked up many times. V gene TRBV20-1 combines with J gene TRBJ1-4; no definite D call. The CDR3 is made up of 17 amino acids. Trimming cost V 2 bases and J 2 bases, with 18 bases left between them. CDR1 and CDR2 (germline): DFQATT, SNEGSKA (reference sequence). For the CDR3, the DNA is TGCAGTGCTAGAAATGATTTCTCGGCGTTGACTAATGAAAAACTGTTTTTT. This codes for CSARNDFSALTNEKLFF.

This chain links TRBV12-3 or TRBV12-4 with TRBJ1-1; D unresolved. This CDR3 spans 11 amino acids. The V end was cut by 4 bases, the J end by 10 bases, with 10 bases between. This chain's CDR3 is CASSYGLGAFF. The CDR3 nucleotides read TGTGCCAGCAGTTATGGCTTAGGAGCTTTCTTT.

The chain employs TRBV24-1 and TRBJ2-5; TRBD2 matches at 11 bases. TRBJ2-7 explains the end of the DNA better; the J call may be wrong. The CDR3 totals 14 residues. Per germline, CDR1 KGHDR and CDR2 SFDVKD. The CDR3 reads CATSVATSGDEQYF. The CDR3 nucleotides read TGTGCCACCAGTGTCGCGACTAGCGGGGACGAGCAGTACTTC.

This clonotype was counted many times. The CDR3 spells CASSWAGPGHTEAFF. The CDR3 DNA is TGTGCCAGTAGTTGGGCAGGGCCCGGGCACACTGAAGCTTTCTTT. The rearrangement joins TRBV19 to TRBJ1-1, with a weak D call TRBD1 (5 bases). The germline V and J ends were trimmed by 5 bases and 3 bases, with 16 bases remaining between them. The CDR3 length is 15 residues. Germline V lookup: CDR1 LNHDA, CDR2 SQIVND (reference sequence).

The chain carries TRBV5-1 and TRBJ2-7; 8 bases line up with TRBD1. Germline V lookup: CDR1 SGHRS, CDR2 YFSETQ. Losses at the gene ends were 4 bases for V and 6 bases for J; bases not matched to a gene: 9. The CDR3 totals 14 residues. CDR3 loop: CASSKDRVNPEQYF. The CDR3 bases are TGCGCCAGCAGCAAGGACAGGGTCAACCCCGAGCAGTACTTC.

The chain couples TRBV20-1 to TRBJ1-3, with a tentative D call TRBD1 (5 bases). The V gene's germline CDR1 is DFQATT and CDR2 SNEGSKA (reference sequence). Trimming took 5 bases from V and 0 from J, leaving 8 bases between them. This CDR3 spans 13 amino acids. Here the CDR3 DNA reads TGCAGTGCTGGGACGGGCTCTGGAAACACCATATATTTT. It codes for CSAGTGSGNTIYF.

Comment on this clonotype: The junction departs from germline at one end; a sequencing error may be responsible. The chain employs TRBV29-1 and TRBJ2-2; 10 nucleotides align to TRBD1. This CDR3 is 15 amino acids long. Germline V gene lookup returns CDR1 SQVTM and CDR2 ANQGSEA. CDR3 sequence (DNA): TGCAGCGTAAAGACAGGGGGCGGTGGCACCAGGGAGCTGTTTTTT. Translated: CSVKTGGGGTRELFF.

The chain is built from TRBV7-2 and TRBJ1-5; 10 bases fit TRBD1. The CDR3 contains 15 residues. The germline V gene encodes CDR1 SGHTA and CDR2 FQGNSA. The V and J ends lost 4 bases and 16 bases, in that order; junction bases with no gene match: 16. CDR3 bases: TGTGCCAGCAGCTCCCAGACAGGGGGCTATGGAAACACCCATTTT. Residues: CASSSQTGGYGNTHF. The whole variable domain, remainder taken from reference TRBV7-2 and TRBJ1-5, is GAGVSQSPSNKVTEKGKDVELRCDPISGHTALYWYRQSLGQGLEFLIYFQGNSAPDKSGLPSDRFSAERTGGSVSTLTIQRTQQEDSAVYLCASSSQTGGYGNTHFGDGTRLSIL.

Points on this clonotype: A much larger clone lies a single base off, so this may be a read error. The CDR3 coding sequence is TGTGCCAGCAGCGTGGGACGAATTGAGACCCAGTACTTC. This encodes CASSVGRIETQYF. The chain couples TRBV12-3 or TRBV12-4 to TRBJ2-5; D could derive from TRBD1 or TRBD2 (5 bases each). With 6 bases removed from V and 5 bases from J, the gap between germline ends came to 13 bases. CDR3 length: 13 amino acids.

The rearrangement links TRBV6-5 to TRBJ2-7; D call uncertain. The CDR3 is 12 residues long. CDR1 is MNHEY and CDR2 is SVGAGI in the germline V gene. V was cut by 2 bases and J by 3 bases, with 5 bases left in between. CDR3 in amino acids: CASSYNSYEQYF. The CDR3 bases are TGTGCCAGCAGTTACAACAGCTACGAGCAGTACTTC.

Comment on this clonotype: At one end, the junction sequence differs from germline, possibly due to a read error. The rearrangement joins TRBV4-3 to TRBJ1-6, with TRBD1 matching over 9 bases. Germline V gene data show CDR1 as LGHNA and CDR2 as YSLEER. This CDR3 is 15 amino acids long. The CDR3 here is CASSLLQGAGSPPHF. The CDR3 nucleotides read TGCGCCAGCAGCCTATTACAGGGGGCGGGTTCACCCCCCCACTTT.

Of note for this clonotype: The missing conserved phenylalanine or tryptophan at the end of this CDR3 makes a read error likely. The rearrangement joins TRBV10-1 to TRBJ1-2; a weak D match, TRBD1 (6 bases). The CDR3 length is 15 residues. Per germline, CDR1 WNHNN and CDR2 SYGVQD (reference sequence). The CDR3 loop is CASSDSIGADRCYTL. Here the CDR3 DNA reads TGTGCCAGCAGTGACTCGATAGGGGCAGACAGGTGCTACACCCTT.

This clonotype came up many times. CDR3 sequence: CASSRSEYSPLHF. CDR3 DNA sequence: TGTGCCAGCAGCAGGTCCGAGTATTCACCCCTCCACTTT. The rearrangement links TRBV6-1 to TRBJ1-6; D gene ambiguous. V was pared by 6 bases and J by 8 bases, with 11 bases between. There are 13 residues in the CDR3. Germline V gene sequence: CDR1 MNHNS, CDR2 SASEGT.

This clonotype was observed a few times. Just one base apart from a much larger clone, this may be a read error. This chain connects TRBV6-6 to TRBJ1-3; tentative D call: TRBD1 (5 bases). Germline V gene lookup returns CDR1 MNHNY and CDR2 SVGAGI (reference sequence). The CDR3 has 16 amino acids. The CDR3 DNA reads as TGTGCCAGCAGCTCAAGGCCGGGGGTTGCTGGAAACACCATGTATTTT. It specifies CASSSRPGVAGNTMYF.

This clonotype was detected a few times. This chain uses TRBV19 with TRBJ1-5; D is perhaps TRBD1 (5 bases). There are 15 residues in the CDR3. Trimming took off 9 bases at V and 6 bases at J, with 21 bases between the two ends. Germline V gene data show CDR1 as LNHDA and CDR2 as SQIVND (reference sequence). CDR3 nucleotide sequence: TGTGCCAGCAGCTTAGCTCCAGGGATCGGTCAGCCCCAGCATTTT. Its translation is CASSLAPGIGQPQHF.

Worth noting for this clonotype: A read error is likely, as this CDR3 ends without the conserved phenylalanine or tryptophan. No DNA is shown, since the ends of the CDR3 on it are uncertain; the CDR3 is the one TCRdb lists. The rearrangement uses TRBV2 and TRBJ1-1; the tabulated D call, TRBD1, remains unverified against the DNA. Germline V gene data show CDR1 as SNHLY and CDR2 as FYNNEI. The CDR3 is 14 amino acids in total, end residues counted. CDR3 region: CASHRQNKQPQHFG.